This TCR beta chain was recorded in a study of beta chain features in type 1 diabetes. The study, taken as a whole, reports: Shorter TCRB CDR3s, moderately but significantly so, were found in Type 1 diabetes patients in all four CD4+ subsets.

Reverse transcribing all isolated RNA meant expressed TCRB transcripts were sequenced. Repertoires were generated with immunoSEQ multiplex PCR, while TCRdb's copy carries only in-frame clones and drops some. In the table there are approximately 170,000 clones, around 63% of which are singletons. On this clone itself: Its antigen is currently unknown.

Trimming cost V 4 bases and J 2 bases, with 12 bases left between them. Germline V gene data show CDR1 as SNHLY and CDR2 as FYNNEI. The CDR3 has 15 amino acids. The V call is TRBV2, the J call TRBJ2-1; D might be TRBD2 (6 bases). Sample: naive CD4+ T cells from blood. The TCR comes from a man aged 25 to 40 with type 1 diabetes. In nucleotides, the CDR3 is TGTGCCAGCAGTGGGGGTAGCGGAACCTACAATGAGCAGTTCTTC. Translated: CASSGGSGTYNEQFF.